Below, 18 T cell receptor beta chains from the same sample are listed, as sequenced in a study of shared clonotypes between healthy human individuals. Clones were sequenced by immunoSEQ multiplex PCR, and TCRdb holds only the in-frame ones, with some missing. The top ten clones hold approximately 0.13% of a sample with some 2.1 million clones, roughly 95% of them seen once. The sequencing input was naive CD4+ T cells sorted from blood. Subset specified: CD45RA+ positively selected. Every receptor here comes from a man aged 18 to 35 in good health.

In its sample, this clone was seen once. The V call is TRBV5-1, the J call TRBJ2-7; D is unclear. This CDR3 is built from 15 residues. Deletions cut 2 bases from V and 1 base from J, with 13 bases between. CDR1 and CDR2 from the germline V gene are SGHRS and YFSETQ. Here the CDR3 reads CASSFVPGPSYEQYF. For the CDR3, the DNA is TGCGCCAGCAGCTTCGTACCCGGGCCATCCTACGAGCAGTACTTC.

V usage is TRBV4-3 and J usage is TRBJ1-1, with D possibly TRBD1 on 5 matching bases. This CDR3 contains 15 residues. With 5 bases removed from V and 0 bases from J, the gap between germline ends came to 13 bases. Per the germline V gene, CDR1 is LGHNA and CDR2 is YSLEER. As DNA, the CDR3 is TGCGCCAGCAGCTACCAGACAGATTTGAACACTGAAGCTTTCTTT. This encodes CASSYQTDLNTEAFF.

The rearrangement uses TRBV10-2 and TRBJ2-2; 9 nucleotides match TRBD1. CDR1 and CDR2 (germline): WSHSY, SAAADI. V gave up 7 bases and J gave up 0 bases; unmatched junction bases: 12. This CDR3 is 18 amino acids long. CDR3 sequence: CASTSRDRALANTGELFF. The CDR3 DNA reads TGCGCCAGCACCTCCCGGGACAGGGCTCTTGCGAACACCGGGGAGCTGTTTTTT.

This chain connects TRBV11-2 to TRBJ1-1; D remains ambiguous. V was shortened by 0 bases and J by 1 base, with 15 bases between the two germline ends. Germline-derived CDR1 and CDR2 are SGHAT and FQNNGV. The length of the CDR3 is 17 residues. CDR3 nucleotides: TGTGCCAGCAGCTTAGATCCCTCCCCGAGGCGGAACACTGAAGCTTTCTTT. Translated, it gives CASSLDPSPRRNTEAFF.

The gene calls are TRBV28 and TRBJ1-6; no reliable D call. Trimming left V 6 bases short and J 8 bases short, with 11 bases between. CDR3 length: 13 residues. Per germline, CDR1 MDHEN and CDR2 SYDVKM. DNA of the CDR3: TGTGCCAGCAGCCTCGCGGGTGATTCACCCCTCCACTTT. Translation: CASSLAGDSPLHF.

V gene TRBV2 combines with J gene TRBJ2-3, with D uncertain. This CDR3 contains 15 residues. Germline CDR1 SNHLY, CDR2 FYNNEI. Trimming cost V 2 bases and J 2 bases, with 11 bases left between them. CDR3 sequence (DNA): TGTGCCAGCAGTGAATGGCAGGAACCCACAGATACGCAGTATTTT. It is translated as CASSEWQEPTDTQYF. The full variable domain, in which reference TRBV2 and TRBJ2-3 provide the parts outside the CDR3, is EPEVTQTPSHQVTQMGQEVILRCVPISNHLYFYWYRQILGQKVEFLVSFYNNEISEKSEIFDDQFSVERPDGSNFTLKIRSTKLEDSAMYFCASSEWQEPTDTQYFGPGTRLTVL.

V gene TRBV30 combines with J gene TRBJ1-1, with D maybe TRBD1 (5 bases). CDR3 size: 13 residues. The germline V gene has CDR1 GTSNPN and CDR2 SVGIG (reference sequence). This chain's CDR3 is CASRWGKNTEAFF. CDR3 nucleotides: TGTGCGTCACGGTGGGGGAAGAACACTGAAGCTTTCTTT.

The rearrangement uses TRBV27 and TRBJ2-1; 9 bases are a match to TRBD2. Trimming removed 5 bases from V and 7 bases from J; junction bases left unmatched: 9. The germline gives CDR1 MNHEY, CDR2 SMNVEV (reference sequence). The CDR3 has 15 amino acids. CDR3 loop: CASSEPGLAHNEQFF. As DNA, the CDR3 is TGTGCCAGCAGTGAGCCGGGACTAGCTCATAATGAGCAGTTCTTC.

This clone showed up just once. As DNA, the CDR3 is TGTGCCAGCAGTGCAGGACAGGGAACTGGAAAAAAACTGTTTTTT. This encodes CASSAGQGTGKKLFF. The gene calls are TRBV6-5 and TRBJ1-4, with 8 positions matching TRBD1. CDR3 length: 15 amino acids. CDR1 MNHEY and CDR2 SVGAGI come from the germline V gene. The ends lost 5 bases at V and 9 bases at J; junction bases unmatched: 11.

This rearrangement joins TRBV7-2 to TRBJ2-6, with D uncertain. Trimming took off 5 bases at V and 0 bases at J, with 8 bases between the two ends. The CDR3 sequence is 15 residues long. CDR1 and CDR2 (germline): SGHTA, FQGNSA. As DNA, the CDR3 is TGTGCCAGCAGCCTCCGGGTCTCTGGGGCCAACGTCCTGACTTTC. Amino acids: CASSLRVSGANVLTF.

The genes are TRBV7-9 and TRBJ1-1; D uncertain. This CDR3 comprises 14 residues. V shed 2 bases and J shed 1 base, with 8 bases lying between them. Germline V gives CDR1 SEHNR, CDR2 FQNEAQ (reference sequence). The CDR3 bases are TGTGCCAGCAGCTTATTCGAGGGGAACACTGAAGCTTTCTTT. Amino acid sequence: CASSLFEGNTEAFF.

The gene calls are TRBV6-5 and TRBJ1-2, with D possibly being TRBD1 (6 bases). The CDR3 consists of 15 residues. The V end lost 6 bases, the J end lost 0 bases, and 14 bases lay between the germline ends. From germline, CDR1 is MNHEY and CDR2 SVGAGI. CDR3 amino acids: CASSPDSDANYGYTF. The CDR3 nucleotides are TGTGCCAGCAGCCCGGACAGCGATGCTAACTATGGCTACACCTTC.

V is TRBV6-6 and J is TRBJ1-5, with 8 bases lining up with TRBD1. Germline CDR1 and CDR2: MNHNY and SVGAGI (reference sequence). The CDR3 is 15 residues long. The V and J ends lost 0 bases and 5 bases, in that order; junction bases with no gene match: 3. CDR3 in DNA: TGTGCCAGCAGTTACTCGCAGGGGGCGCATCAGCCCCAGCATTTT. Translation: CASSYSQGAHQPQHF.

A single count supports this clone. V is TRBV19 and J is TRBJ1-5; perhaps TRBD1 as D (5 bases). Germline CDR1 LNHDA, CDR2 SQIVND (reference sequence). The CDR3 loop spans 12 amino acids. V was cut by 5 bases and J by 11 bases, with 13 bases left in between. The CDR3 protein is CASSPGLQAQHF. The CDR3 DNA reads TGTGCCAGTAGTCCAGGGCTGCAGGCCCAGCATTTT.

About this clone itself: Other nucleotide sequences from this sample produce the same CDR3. The genes are TRBV5-6 and TRBJ2-5; 14 positions match TRBD2. Germline assignment: CDR1 SGHDT and CDR2 YYEEEE. V was pared by 0 bases and J by 5 bases, with 3 bases of the junction left unmatched. This CDR3 is 16 amino acids long. Here the CDR3 DNA reads TGTGCCAGCAGCTTGGGACTAGCGGGGGGGCTGGAGACCCAGTACTTC. This codes for CASSLGLAGGLETQYF.

This rearrangement joins TRBV4-3 to TRBJ2-6; no reliable D call. Germline-derived CDR1 and CDR2 are LGHNA and YSLEER. Trimming took off 4 bases at V and 0 bases at J, with 16 bases between the two ends. This CDR3 contains 18 residues. The CDR3 DNA reads TGCGCCAGCAGCCGCGAGGTGGCAGGTAGCTCTGGGGCCAACGTCCTGACTTTC. It codes for CASSREVAGSSGANVLTF.

This chain links TRBV5-1 with TRBJ2-7, with D possibly TRBD1 on 6 matching bases. This CDR3 has 13 residues. CDR1 SGHRS and CDR2 YFSETQ come from the germline V gene. V lost 4 bases and J lost 2, with 10 bases in between. CDR3 loop: CASSPAGAYEQYF. CDR3 bases: TGCGCCAGCAGCCCCGCAGGGGCCTACGAGCAGTACTTC.

The chain uses TRBV25-1 and TRBJ1-4; 9 nucleotides match TRBD1. This CDR3 contains 15 residues. Germline CDR1 and CDR2: MGHDK and SYGVNS. J was trimmed by 7 bases and V by 5 bases; bases with no gene match: 8. CDR3 loop: CASSPVMGQGEKLFF. In DNA, the CDR3 is TGTGCCAGCAGTCCTGTGATGGGACAGGGTGAAAAACTGTTTTTT.